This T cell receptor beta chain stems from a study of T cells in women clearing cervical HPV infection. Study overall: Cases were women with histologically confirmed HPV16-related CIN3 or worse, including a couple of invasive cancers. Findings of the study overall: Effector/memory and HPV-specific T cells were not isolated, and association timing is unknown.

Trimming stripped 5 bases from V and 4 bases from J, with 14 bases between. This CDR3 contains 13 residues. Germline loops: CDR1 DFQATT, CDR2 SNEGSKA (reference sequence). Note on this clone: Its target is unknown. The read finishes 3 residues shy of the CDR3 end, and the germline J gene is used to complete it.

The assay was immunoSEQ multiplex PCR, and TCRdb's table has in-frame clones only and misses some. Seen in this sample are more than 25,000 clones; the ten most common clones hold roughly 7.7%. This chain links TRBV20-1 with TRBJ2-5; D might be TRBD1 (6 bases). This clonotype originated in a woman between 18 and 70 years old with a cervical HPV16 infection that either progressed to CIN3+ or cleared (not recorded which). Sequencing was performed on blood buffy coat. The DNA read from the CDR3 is TGCAGTGCTCTACAACAGGGCCGAGAGACC. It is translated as CSALQQGRET. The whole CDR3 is CSALQQGRETQYF.